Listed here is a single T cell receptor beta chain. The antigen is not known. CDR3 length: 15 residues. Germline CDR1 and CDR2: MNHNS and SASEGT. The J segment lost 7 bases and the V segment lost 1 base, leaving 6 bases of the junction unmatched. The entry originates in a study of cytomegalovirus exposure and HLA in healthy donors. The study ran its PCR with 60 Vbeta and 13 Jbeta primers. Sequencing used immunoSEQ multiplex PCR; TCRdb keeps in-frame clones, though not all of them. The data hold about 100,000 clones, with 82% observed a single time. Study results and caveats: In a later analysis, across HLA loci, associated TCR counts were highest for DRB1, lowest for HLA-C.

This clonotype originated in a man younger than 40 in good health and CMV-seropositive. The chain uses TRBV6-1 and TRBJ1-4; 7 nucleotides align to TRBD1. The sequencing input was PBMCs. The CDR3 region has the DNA TGTGCCAGCAGTGAAGAGACAGGGTGGGTTGAAAAACTGTTTTTT. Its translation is CASSEETGWVEKLFF.